Sequencing of this T cell receptor beta chain was carried out in a study of tumor-infiltrating lymphocytes in primary liver carcinoma (dated by TCRdb to the late 2010s). About the full investigation: The five patients, three men and two women aged 30 to 69 years, had hepatocellular carcinoma (four) or combined HCC and intrahepatic cholangiocarcinoma (one). The tumors of the five patients were staged as T1-T3 N0M0, with maximum diameters ranging from roughly 4 to 11 cm. Each sample produced about 3.65 to 7.5 million productive TCRbeta reads, and read depth showed no significant difference between tissue types. The study combined TCRbeta repertoire sequencing, expression microarrays and whole-exome sequencing across five regions of each liver tumor, with adjacent normal tissue and blood. A total of 35 specimens from 5 patients, comprising about 25 tumor regions, 5 adjacent noncancerous liver tissues and 5 peripheral blood samples, were covered by TCRbeta repertoire sequencing. Agilent mRNA microarray profiling was performed on the 25 tumor region samples to relate TCRbeta repertoire diversity to the local molecular phenotype. Technical replicate repertoires showed high reproducibility, with mean shared-clone rates roughly 0.87 and correlation coefficients above 0.95. Points the paper makes about the study in general: With just a handful of patients in the study, the authors point out that the findings should be validated in a larger study. A significantly larger repertoire fraction was made up by the top 250 clones in tumors than in blood (p = 0.039). Because sequencing covered only the TCR beta chain and unpaired alpha chains were not captured, true repertoire diversity is likely underestimated. Comparison of CD4+ and CD8+ T cell repertoires was precluded by the use of bulk unsorted samples. Pairs of tumor regions showed greater repertoire overlap (mean about 35%) than tumor-adjacent pairs (about 17%) or tumor-blood pairs (approximately 14%), which is consistent with antigen-driven expansion. Only roughly 7-24% of top clones appeared in all five regions of a tumor, which suggests that tumor-infiltrating T cells are spatially heterogeneous.

Total RNA and DNA were co-extracted from 20-30 mg of bulk tissue with the AllPrep DNA/RNA mini kit, without cell sorting. A handful of patients with histopathologically diagnosed primary liver carcinoma underwent surgical resection in China between November 2015 and 2016. At the time of sampling, the patients were treatment-naive and had chronic HBV infection. Each tumor was sampled at five spatially separated regions: the superior, inferior, left-lateral and right-lateral poles and the tumor centre. More than 80% viable tumor cells were found by histology in every tumor sample. Fresh tumor and adjacent tissue pieces were bisected; one half was stored in RNAlater at -80°C, the other sent for histology. For this clonotype: Its antigen is unknown. A junction end diverges from the germline sequence, so it may reflect a read error.

Using a constant-region primer and ProtoScript II reverse transcriptase, TCRbeta-specific cDNA was reverse-transcribed from 500 to 650 ng total RNA. The TCRbeta libraries were prepared through three rounds of nested multiplex PCR following a slightly modified ARM-PCR procedure. Sample barcodes and Illumina adapters were added in a final 25-cycle PCR using Deep VentR polymerase. Before sequencing, amplicons between 200 and 500 bp were purified from gel using a QIAquick gel extraction kit. TCRbeta amplicons were sequenced on an Illumina HiSeq 2500 with 250-bp paired-end reads. As for the original processing: Reads were quality-trimmed with Trimmomatic v0.33, and paired reads were merged with FLASH v1.2.11 to recover full CDR3 sequences. V, D and J germline segments were assigned to the rearranged TCRbeta sequences using MiGEC v1.2.1b. Clonotype statistics, along with Shannon-Wiener diversity indices, were calculated using VDJtools v1.0.0. Except for diversity analysis, only each sample's 250 most abundant clonotypes were used in subsequent analyses to reduce sampling bias. The public reads were reanalyzed by TCRdb: fastp trimming at Q25, MiXCR alignment, in-frame beta chains only. Records with the same CDR3 protein are collapsed into one entry carrying the most frequent genes and DNA. These V and J calls originate from TCRdb's pipeline instead of the authors' own analysis. Here the sample has 50,000 to 60,000 distinct CDR3 sequences; approximately 80% occur a single time. Around 22% of the sample belongs to the ten largest clones.

This TCR came from a middle-aged man with primary liver carcinoma and hepatitis B virus infection. What was sequenced was liver tumor tissue from sampling region 5. The meaning of the sample's cell subset or site label: tumor region T5, tumor centre.

The CDR3 protein: CASNWDRSYVQYF. The DNA sequence is as follows: TGTGCCAGCAACTGGGACCGCTCCTACGTGCAGTACTTC. The chain is made from TRBV5-4 and TRBJ2-7; the D call is possibly TRBD1 or TRBD2, each sharing 5 bases. The CDR3 runs 13 amino acids, cysteine and phenylalanine included. Only the CDR3 part of the read is kept: 39 bases, read in frame from the first base. The germline V gene (reference sequence) provides CDR1 SGHNT and CDR2 YYREEE.